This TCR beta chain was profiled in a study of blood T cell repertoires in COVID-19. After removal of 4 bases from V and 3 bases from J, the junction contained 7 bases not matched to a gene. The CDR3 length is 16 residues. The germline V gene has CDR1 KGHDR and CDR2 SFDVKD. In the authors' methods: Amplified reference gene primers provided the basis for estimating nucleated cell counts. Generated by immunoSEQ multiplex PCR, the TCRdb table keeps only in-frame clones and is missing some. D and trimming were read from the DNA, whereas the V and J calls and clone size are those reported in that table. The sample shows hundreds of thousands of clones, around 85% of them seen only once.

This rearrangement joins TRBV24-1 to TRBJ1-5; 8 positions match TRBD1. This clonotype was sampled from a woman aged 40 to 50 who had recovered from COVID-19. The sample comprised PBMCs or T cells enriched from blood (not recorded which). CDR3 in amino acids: CATSDPTGGSNQPQHF. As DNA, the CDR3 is TGTGCCACCAGTGACCCCACAGGGGGGTCCAATCAGCCCCAGCATTTT.